The following is a T cell receptor beta chain sequence with its context. This specimen belongs to a study of blood T cell repertoires in COVID-19. Study as a whole: T cells, B-cell-depleted T cells, or PBMCs provided the cDNA or gDNA that served as material.

Only in-frame clones appear in the TCRdb table, and some are missing; sequencing was by immunoSEQ multiplex PCR. The table includes around 69,000 clones, 75% to 85% detected once. Looked up from germline, CDR1 is KGHDR and CDR2 is SFDVKD. V gave up 7 bases and J gave up 5 bases, with 10 bases separating them. The CDR3 spans 12 residues. Sample: peripheral blood. The clonotype originates from a man over 45 with acute or convalescent COVID-19. This sequence joins TRBV24-1 and TRBJ2-5; a possible D gene is TRBD1 (5 bases). DNA for the CDR3: TGTGCCACCAGCTCAGGGTTTGAGACCCAGTACTTC. It yields the protein CATSSGFETQYF.